What follows describes a single TCR beta chain. Its target is not known. This record belongs to a study of shared clonotypes between healthy human individuals. Study findings and constraints: The naive CD4 repertoires of a handful of donors were compared, and approximately 5.3% of clonotypes were shared.

Assay execution proceeded at the deep level. Sorted-subset replicate PCR reactions contained 150 to 200 ng DNA, corresponding to roughly 29,000 T cell genomes. Assay: immunoSEQ multiplex PCR; the TCRdb copy retains only in-frame clones and omits some. Of more than 2,000,000 clones detected, 80% to 95% appear once; the ten largest clones hold 0.39%. The CDR3 covers 13 residues. Germline CDR1 and CDR2: SGHKS and YYEKEE (reference sequence). V lost 4 bases, J lost 5 bases, and 12 bases lay in between. The donors were adults (healthy and HIV-negative) with no recent acute infections or vaccinations. The chain links TRBV5-5 to TRBJ2-5; the D gene is possibly TRBD2 (6 bases). Sequencing was carried out using naive CD4+ T cells from PBMCs. As for subset: CD45RA+ positively selected. This receptor was identified in a man between 18 and 35 years old in good health. Some clones in this sample may be carry-over from other donors' samples. CDR3 nucleotide sequence: TGTGCCAGCAGCCCGGTTCGGGGGGAGACCCAGTACTTC. It encodes CASSPVRGETQYF. The whole variable domain, filled in from reference TRBV5-5 and TRBJ2-5, reads DAGVTQSPTHLIKTRGQQVTLRCSPISGHKSVSWYQQVLGQGPQFIFQYYEKEERGRGNFPDRFSARQFPNYSSELNVNALLLGDSALYLCASSPVRGETQYFGPGTRLLVL.